Listed below are T cell receptor beta chains from one sample, sequenced in a study of T cells in Graves' hyperthyroidism and ophthalmopathy. One entry per CDR3 protein, called by TCRdb with MiXCR from the multiplex PCR reads. The sample consists of fewer than 650,000 distinct CDR3 sequences, 40% to 50% of them appearing once. Sequencing was performed on peripheral blood or thyroid tissue (not recorded which). These receptors were obtained from an adult woman with Graves' disease, either hyperthyroidism or ophthalmopathy (not recorded which). Both conserved end residues are part of each CDR3. The D gene is left open where the match is weak. For some rows the clone size is stated as once, few or many, or as a class when expanded; others skip it.

J gene | D gene | V gene | clone size | CDR3 DNA | CDR3 protein
TRBJ1-2 | TRBD1 | TRBV7-2 | NA | TGTGCCAGCAGCTTATACCGACAGGGGGGAGCTAACTATGGCTACACCTTC | CASSLYRQGGANYGYTF
TRBJ2-5 | TRBD2 | TRBV29-1 | NA | TGCAGCGTCCGGGGACTAGCGGGGGTGATAGAGACCCAGTACTTC | CSVRGLAGVIETQYF
TRBJ1-2 | TRBD1 | TRBV7-2 | NA | TGTGCCAGCAGCTTAGCCGGACAGGGCGGCTACACCTTC | CASSLAGQGGYTF
TRBJ1-6 | TRBD1 | TRBV20-1 | many | TGCAGTGCTAGGGATAAATTGGACCGGGACAGGGAGAATTCACCCCTCCACTTT | CSARDKLDRDRENSPLHF
TRBJ1-1 | NA | TRBV2 | NA | TGTGCCAGCAAGGCCGGACAGAACACTGAAGCTTTCTTT | CASKAGQNTEAFF
TRBJ1-2 | NA | TRBV29-1 | NA | TGCAGCGTTTCTCAATTCGAAGGGTTTGGCTACACCTTC | CSVSQFEGFGYTF
TRBJ2-1 | TRBD1 | TRBV24-1 | NA | TGTGCCACCAGTGCCCTAGGACAGGGAGTGGGCAATGAGCAGTTCTTC | CATSALGQGVGNEQFF
TRBJ2-5 | TRBD1 | TRBV20-1 | few | TGCAGTGCGAGACAGGGGGGGGATCAGCCCCAGTACTTC | CSARQGGDQPQYF
TRBJ1-5 | TRBD1 | TRBV19 | many | TGTGCCAGTAGTCAGACAGGGGCGAGCAATCAGCCCCAGCATTTT | CASSQTGASNQPQHF
TRBJ1-4 | NA | TRBV29-1 | NA | TGCAGCGTTGAAGAAAGACTGTTTTTT | CSVEERLFF
TRBJ2-2 | TRBD1 | TRBV11-2 | NA | TGTGCCAGCAAGCCGGGACAGGGGACGTCCGGGGAGCTGTTTTTT | CASKPGQGTSGELFF
TRBJ1-5 | TRBD1 | TRBV2 | NA | TGTGCCAGCAAGGACAGGGGGATTTCTCAGCCCCAGCATTTT | CASKDRGISQPQHF
TRBJ1-4 | NA | TRBV2 | NA | TGTGCCAGCAGTGGACTAGCGGTCTACGAAAAACTGTTTTTT | CASSGLAVYEKLFF
TRBJ1-5 | TRBD1 | TRBV24-1 | NA | TGTGCCACCAGTGACCAAGGGGGACAGGGGACGGATCAGCCCCAGCATTTT | CATSDQGGQGTDQPQHF
TRBJ1-5 | NA | TRBV19 | NA | TGTGCCAGTAGCGGTGTCAATCAGCCCCAGCATTTT | CASSGVNQPQHF
TRBJ2-7 | NA | TRBV29-1 | NA | TGCAGCGGTGGGCAGGGGTTTACACTCGAGCAGTACTTC | CSGGQGFTLEQYF